This T cell receptor (beta chain) was profiled in a study of blood T cell repertoires in COVID-19. On the study more broadly: From the United States, Italy and Spain came samples of acute and convalescent COVID-19. In each case, the material was cDNA or gDNA derived from T cells, B-cell-depleted T cells, or PBMCs.

Everyone who took part was roughly 18 to 89 years old, and they came from about 25 US areas. This CDR3 has 15 amino acids. Germline CDR1 is KGHDR and CDR2 is SFDVKD. This clone turned up a few times. Repertoires were generated with immunoSEQ multiplex PCR, while TCRdb's copy carries only in-frame clones and drops some. Of about 280,000 clones listed, roughly 80% are singletons. The sequencing input was PBMCs or T cells enriched from blood (not recorded which). The clonotype originates from a man aged 35 to 55 who had been exposed to COVID-19. The rearrangement joins TRBV24-1 to TRBJ1-6, with D unresolved. The CDR3 nucleotides read TGTGGGAAGAGCAGGCCCCTATCCTATAATTCACCCCTCCACTTT. As protein: CGKSRPLSYNSPLHF.